This TCR beta chain is from a study of blood T cells in healthy people across ages. The use of a sample-barcoded 5' primer and a J-beta primer mix characterized a second PCR of roughly 6 to 11 cycles. TCRdb re-derived calls from the 5' RACE reads in MiXCR, one entry per CDR3 protein. The sample includes under 1,100,000 distinct CDR3 sequences, about 25% of them seen just once. Unmatched junction bases numbered 6, after V lost 0 bases and J lost 0 bases. The germline V gene encodes CDR1 SGHTA and CDR2 FQGNSA. The CDR3 is 19 residues long. The same sample was also used in a study of T cells of mothers and their children. That source reports: Thymic selection, a shaping force on TCR recombination output, acts similarly in related and unrelated pairs.

The receptor comes from a girl between 2 and 10 years old in good health. The rearrangement links TRBV7-2 to TRBJ1-5; 12 nucleotides line up with TRBD1. Sequencing used blood. In DNA, the CDR3 is TGTGCCAGCAGCTTAGCGGGGACAGGGGGCCCTTATAGCAATCAGCCCCAGCATTTT. It specifies CASSLAGTGGPYSNQPQHF. Supplemented by reference TRBV7-2 and TRBJ1-5, the full variable domain reads GAGVSQSPSNKVTEKGKDVELRCDPISGHTALYWYRQSLGQGLEFLIYFQGNSAPDKSGLPSDRFSAERTGGSVSTLTIQRTQQEDSAVYLCASSLAGTGGPYSNQPQHFGDGTRLSIL.